These 2 T cell receptor beta chains were sequenced from one sample in a study of cytomegalovirus exposure and HLA in healthy donors. PCR used 60 Vbeta primers and 13 Jbeta primers. The method was immunoSEQ multiplex PCR; TCRdb's version includes in-frame clones alone and lacks a portion of them. In the table there are roughly 150,000 clones, approximately 81% of which are singletons. Sequencing used PBMCs. The receptors come from a man aged 25 to 45 in good health and CMV-seronegative.

The V gene is TRBV19, the J gene TRBJ1-5; D is unresolved. The germline V and J ends were trimmed by 5 bases and 0 bases, with 17 bases remaining between them. CDR1 is LNHDA and CDR2 is SQIVND in the germline V gene (reference sequence). This CDR3 has 17 amino acids. CDR3 sequence reads: CASSPSGKQHSNQPQHF. CDR3 DNA sequence: TGTGCCAGTAGTCCGTCGGGGAAGCAACATAGCAATCAGCCCCAGCATTTT.

The rearrangement uses TRBV4-1 and TRBJ2-2, with D unresolved. Germline values: CDR1 MGHRA, CDR2 YSYEKL. This CDR3 is 14 amino acids long. V was trimmed by 2 bases and J by 4 bases, leaving 8 bases between them. The CDR3 loop is CASSQTTSTGELFF. The DNA for the CDR3 is TGCGCCAGCAGCCAAACCACAAGCACCGGGGAGCTGTTTTTT.